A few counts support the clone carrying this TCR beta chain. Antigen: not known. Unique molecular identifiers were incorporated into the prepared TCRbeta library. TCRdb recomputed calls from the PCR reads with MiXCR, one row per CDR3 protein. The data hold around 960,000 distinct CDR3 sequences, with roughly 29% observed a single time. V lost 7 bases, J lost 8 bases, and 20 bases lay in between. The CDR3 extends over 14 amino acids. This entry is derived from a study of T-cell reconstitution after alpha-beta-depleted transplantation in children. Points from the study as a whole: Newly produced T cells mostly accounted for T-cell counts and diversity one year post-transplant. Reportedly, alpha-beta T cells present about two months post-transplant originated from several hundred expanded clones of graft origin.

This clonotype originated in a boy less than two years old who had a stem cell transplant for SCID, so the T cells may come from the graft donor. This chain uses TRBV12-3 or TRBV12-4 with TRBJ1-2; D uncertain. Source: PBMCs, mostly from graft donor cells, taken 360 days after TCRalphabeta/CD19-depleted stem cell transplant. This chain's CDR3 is CASTPSGVPIGYTF. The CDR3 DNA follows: TGTGCCAGCACCCCAAGTGGTGTACCCATCGGCTACACCTTC.